This TCR beta chain derives from a study of blood T cell repertoires in COVID-19. The data were produced by immunoSEQ multiplex PCR, yet TCRdb's version contains in-frame clones alone and is incomplete. The data show roughly 180,000 clones, with 86% seen just once and less than 25% held by the top ten. CDR3 length: 13 residues. The germline V gene encodes CDR1 MNHEY and CDR2 SVGEGT. Deletions cut 8 bases from V and 3 bases from J, with 13 bases between. The V call is TRBV6-2 or TRBV6-3, the J call TRBJ2-5; D uncertain. This receptor was obtained from a man aged 65-85 years with active or convalescent COVID-19. What was sequenced was peripheral blood. CDR3: CASCPGAKETQYF. The CDR3 nucleotides read TGTGCCAGCTGCCCAGGAGCCAAAGAGACCCAGTACTTC.